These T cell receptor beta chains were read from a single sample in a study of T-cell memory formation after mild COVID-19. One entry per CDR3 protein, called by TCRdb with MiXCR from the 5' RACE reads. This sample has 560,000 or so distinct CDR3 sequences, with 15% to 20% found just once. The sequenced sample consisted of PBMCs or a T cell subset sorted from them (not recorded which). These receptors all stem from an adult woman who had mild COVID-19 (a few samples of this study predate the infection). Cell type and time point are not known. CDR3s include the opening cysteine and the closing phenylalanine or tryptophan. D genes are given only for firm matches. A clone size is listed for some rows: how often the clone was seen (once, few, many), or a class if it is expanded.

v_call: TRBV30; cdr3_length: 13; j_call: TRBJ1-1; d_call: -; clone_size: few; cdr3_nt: TGTGCCTGGAGTGTAGCTTCAGGGTCTGAAGCTTTCTTT; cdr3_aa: CAWSVASGSEAFF
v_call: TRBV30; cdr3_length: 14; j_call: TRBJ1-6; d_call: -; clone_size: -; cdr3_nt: TGTGCCTGGAGTTCGACAGCCGAGGGTTCACCCCTCCACTTT; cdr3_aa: CAWSSTAEGSPLHF
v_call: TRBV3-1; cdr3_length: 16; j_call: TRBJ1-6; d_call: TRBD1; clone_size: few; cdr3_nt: TGTGCCAGCAGCCAACAATTGACAGGGGGGAATTCACCCCTCCACTTT; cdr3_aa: CASSQQLTGGNSPLHF
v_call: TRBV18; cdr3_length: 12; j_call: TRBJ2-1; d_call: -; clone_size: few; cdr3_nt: TGTGCCAGCTCACCGGTCGGCGGTTTAGAGTTCTTC; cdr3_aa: CASSPVGGLEFF
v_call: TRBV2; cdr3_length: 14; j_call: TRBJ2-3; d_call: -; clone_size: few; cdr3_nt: TGTGCCAGCAGTCAGTCAGGAATCGGAGATACGCAGTATTTT; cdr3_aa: CASSQSGIGDTQYF
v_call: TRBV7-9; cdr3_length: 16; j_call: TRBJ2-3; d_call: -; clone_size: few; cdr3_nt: TGTGCCAGCAGTCCCACAGGGAGGCGTTCGGTAGATACGCAGTATTTT; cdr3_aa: CASSPTGRRSVDTQYF
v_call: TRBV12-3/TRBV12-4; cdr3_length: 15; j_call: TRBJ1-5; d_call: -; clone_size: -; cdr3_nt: TGTGCCAGCAGTTTAAAAGGCGCGTTAAATCAGCCCCAGCATTTT; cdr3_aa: CASSLKGALNQPQHF
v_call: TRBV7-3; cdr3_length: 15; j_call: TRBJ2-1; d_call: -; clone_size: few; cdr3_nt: TGTGCCAGCAGCTTAAACCCCGCACCCTACAATGAGCAGTTCTTC; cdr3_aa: CASSLNPAPYNEQFF
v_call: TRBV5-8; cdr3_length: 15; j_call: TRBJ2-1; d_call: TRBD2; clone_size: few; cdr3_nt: TGTGCCAGCAGCTCTCGGACTAGCGGGAGGGGTGAGCAGTTCTTC; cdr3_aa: CASSSRTSGRGEQFF
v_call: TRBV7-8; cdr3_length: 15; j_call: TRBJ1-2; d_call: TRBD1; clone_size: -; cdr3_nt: TGTGCCAGCAGCCCATCCGACAGGGGGGACTATGGCTACACCTTC; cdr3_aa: CASSPSDRGDYGYTF
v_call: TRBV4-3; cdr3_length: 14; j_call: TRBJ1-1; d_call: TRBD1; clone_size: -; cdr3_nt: TGCGCCAGCAGCCAAGAGTGGGACAGCCGGGGAAGCCTCTTT; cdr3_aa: CASSQEWDSRGSLF
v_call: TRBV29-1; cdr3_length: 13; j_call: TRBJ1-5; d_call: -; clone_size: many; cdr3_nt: TGCAGCGCTGCGAGGGGTCTAGATCAGCCCCAGCATTTT; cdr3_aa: CSAARGLDQPQHF
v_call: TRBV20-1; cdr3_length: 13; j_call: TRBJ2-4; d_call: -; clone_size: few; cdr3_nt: TGCAGTGCAGCTGGGAGGGCCAAAAACATTCAGTACTTC; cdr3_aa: CSAAGRAKNIQYF
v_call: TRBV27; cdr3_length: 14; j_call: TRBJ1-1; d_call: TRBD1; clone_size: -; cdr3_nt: TGTGCCAGCAGTTTCGGGACAGGGGTAGCTGAAGCTTTCTTT; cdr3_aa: CASSFGTGVAEAFF
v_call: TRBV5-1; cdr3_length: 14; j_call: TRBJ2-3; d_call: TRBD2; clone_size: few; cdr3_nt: TGCGCCAGCAGCCGGAGCGGGGACGCAGATACGCAGTATTTT; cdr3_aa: CASSRSGDADTQYF
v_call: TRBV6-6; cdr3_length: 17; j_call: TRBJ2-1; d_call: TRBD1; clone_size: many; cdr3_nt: TGTGCCAGCAGTCGAGGCTCCTCAGGGGGCGCAGCGAATGAGCAGTTCTTC; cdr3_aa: CASSRGSSGGAANEQFF